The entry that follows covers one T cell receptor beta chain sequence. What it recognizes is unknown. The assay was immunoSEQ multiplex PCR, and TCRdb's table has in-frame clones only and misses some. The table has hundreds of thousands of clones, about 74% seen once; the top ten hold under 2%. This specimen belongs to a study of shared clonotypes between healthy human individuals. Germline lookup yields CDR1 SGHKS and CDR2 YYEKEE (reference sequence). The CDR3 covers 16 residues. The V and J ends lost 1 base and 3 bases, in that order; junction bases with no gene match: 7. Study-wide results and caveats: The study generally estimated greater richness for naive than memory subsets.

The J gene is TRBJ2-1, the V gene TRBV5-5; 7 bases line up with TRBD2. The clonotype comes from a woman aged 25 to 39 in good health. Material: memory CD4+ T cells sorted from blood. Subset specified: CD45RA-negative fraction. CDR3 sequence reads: CASSLLWEGRYNEQFF. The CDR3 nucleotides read TGTGCCAGCAGCTTGTTGTGGGAGGGCCGCTACAATGAGCAGTTCTTC.